This note documents a single T cell receptor beta chain sequence. This clonotype has only a few counts. No cognate antigen has been identified for it. The sample holds no much larger clone one base away, and base qualities are not on file. Library generation was performed with 5' RACE. The reads were generated on a NextSeq 500. The TCR library protocol attached unique molecular identifiers to individual cDNA molecules to correct for sequencing error and PCR bias. Sequencing covered both TCR alpha and beta chains, and within each sample the abundances of alpha and beta sequences were tightly co-correlated. Per the authors' processing: Decombinator V4 was used to perform V gene, J gene and CDR3 annotation of TCR sequences. TCRs were defined as expanded if a significant change between any two time points was detected under a Poisson model with p below 0.0001. TCR abundances were normalised to the total number of TCRs sequenced per sample and were expressed as counts per million. TRAV1-2 paired with TRAJ12, TRAJ20 or TRAJ33 defined MAIT TCRs, while TRAV10 paired with TRAJ18 defined iNKT TCRs. A search of VDJdb, accessed on 1 November 2021, was run for TCRs annotated to CMV, EBV and SARS-CoV-2, with TCRs annotated for multiple antigens excluded. TCRdb reworked the public reads: Q25 trimming with fastp, MiXCR clone assembly, productive beta chains retained. Entries that share a CDR3 protein sequence are merged under the most common genes and DNA. None of the V and J calls come from the authors' own analysis; TCRdb made them. Within this sample are about 98,000 distinct CDR3 sequences, with 11% of them counted one time only. The top ten clonotypes cover about 5% of the sample.

The study was a case-control design nested within a healthcare worker cohort in London, UK, with weekly nasopharyngeal swab PCR tests and blood sampling. Healthcare workers were enrolled in the week of the UK lockdown, from 23 to 31 March 2020, and were followed every week for up to roughly 16 weeks. The sample is drawn from a study of early T cells in non-severe SARS-CoV-2 infection (dated by TCRdb to the early 2020s). Describing the broader study: Because TCR sequencing relied on bulk RNA taken from unsorted whole blood, pairing of alpha and beta chains was not possible. Overall study outcomes, separate from this receptor: VDJdb matching was skewed toward anti-spike CD8 responses and likely underestimated virus-specific expansions, missing private and CD4 specificities.

A distance of 10 bases separates the germline ends of V and J, which lose 5 bases and 2 bases respectively. Counted from cysteine to phenylalanine, this CDR3 has 14 amino acids. Only the CDR3 DNA stays, 42 bases, in frame from base 1. CDR1 and CDR2 are drawn from the germline V gene: SNHLY, FYNNEI. This clonotype was obtained from an adult who was a healthcare worker with PCR-confirmed SARS-CoV-2 infection or an uninfected control (not recorded which). The sample was whole blood. The sequence is built from TRBV2 and TRBJ1-5; too little of a D gene remains to name it. CDR3 loop: CASSIEFGNQPQHF. The nucleotide sequence is TGTGCCAGCAGTATCGAATTTGGCAATCAGCCCCAGCATTTT.